This T cell receptor (beta chain) originates from a study of shared clonotypes between healthy human individuals. Findings and caveats of the study: Clonotype sharing across donors was expected to vary with sequencing depth.

About this clone: Its cognate antigen is unknown.

Around 100 million PBMCs were counted before genomic DNA extraction. Execution of the assay was at deep level. Per the original data handling: ImmunoSEQ supplied junction-only sequences lacking quality scores, so filtering was different. Produced via immunoSEQ multiplex PCR; TCRdb's table is partial and in-frame only. From that table come the V and J calls and clone size; the DNA was used to work out D and trimming. Found here are approximately 470,000 clones, around four fifths of them singletons; the top ten hold approximately 12%. Looked up from germline, CDR1 is KGHSH and CDR2 is LQKENI. With 4 bases removed from V and 0 bases from J, the gap between germline ends came to 10 bases. CDR3 length: 15 residues.

Sequenced material: PBMCs. This rearrangement joins TRBV18 to TRBJ1-5, with D hard to call. The clonotype was recovered from a woman aged 40 to 50 in good health. Some clones in this sample may be carry-over from other donors' samples. CDR3 nucleotide sequence: TGTGCCAGCTCACGCGACCGTAATAGCAATCAGCCCCAGCATTTT. Its protein is CASSRDRNSNQPQHF.